Given below is one T cell receptor beta chain in context. The CDR3 runs to 14 residues. The germline V gene has CDR1 SEHNR and CDR2 FQNEAQ (reference sequence). V dropped 5 bases and J dropped 3; count of bases not matched to a gene: 6. The data are from a study of type 1 and type 2 diabetes patients. Genomic DNA was the PCR template. The TCR beta CDR3 region was amplified using 30 forward and 13 reverse primers. Using its own MiXCR run on the multiplex PCR reads, TCRdb lists one record per CDR3 protein. Of about 250,000 distinct CDR3 sequences detected, around 47% appear once; the ten largest clones hold around 13%.

The chain couples TRBV7-9 to TRBJ2-7; 8 positions match TRBD1. The source of this sequence is a man younger than 35 with type 2 diabetes. The sample consisted of peripheral blood mononuclear cells (PBMCs). In DNA, the CDR3 is TGTGCCAGCAGCCCTGGACAGGGCATCTACGAGCAGTACTTC. This sequence encodes CASSPGQGIYEQYF.